The rows below give T cell receptor beta chains drawn from one sample of a study of blood T cell repertoires in COVID-19. The assay was immunoSEQ multiplex PCR, and TCRdb's table has in-frame clones only and misses some. The sample yields 250,000 to 300,000 clones, 70% to 85% seen once. The sample comprised peripheral blood. The receptors come from a woman older than 75 with acute or convalescent COVID-19. Both conserved end residues are part of each CDR3. A D gene is named only where the DNA matches it firmly. Size values are once, few and many counts, or a class for expanded clones, and some rows have none.

size	length	J	V	D	DNA	CDR3
-	12	TRBJ1-1	TRBV6-5	-	TGTGCCAGCCGAGCGGGTTTCACTGAAGCTTTCTTT	CASRAGFTEAFF
once	14	TRBJ1-4	TRBV18	-	TGTGCCAGCTGCGCAGGGATTGGGAATGAAAAACTGTTTTTT	CASCAGIGNEKLFF
-	17	TRBJ2-3	TRBV5-1	TRBD2	TGCGCCAGCAGCGCCAGACTAGCGGGGGACCTCACAGATACGCAGTATTTT	CASSARLAGDLTDTQYF
-	17	TRBJ1-1	TRBV29-1	TRBD1	TGCAGCGCCCTCTTGGCTTTCGGGACAGGACGCTCTACTGAAGTTTTCTTT	CSALLAFGTGRSTEVFF
-	15	TRBJ2-1	TRBV27	TRBD1	TGTGCCAGCAGTCCGGGACAGGGCTCCTACAATGAGCAGTTCTTC	CASSPGQGSYNEQFF
few	16	TRBJ2-7	TRBV7-2	-	TGTGCCAGCAGCTTAGCTGGGGGCACCGTGGCCTACGAGCAGTACTTC	CASSLAGGTVAYEQYF
-	19	TRBJ2-3	TRBV4-2	TRBD2	TGTGCCAGCAGCCAAGATCGAGGTGGGAGGGTTACTAGCACAGATACGCAGTATTTT	CASSQDRGGRVTSTDTQYF
few	13	TRBJ2-3	TRBV10-3	-	TGTGCCACGGGGGCGGGAGTCACAGATACGCAGTATTTT	CATGAGVTDTQYF
-	15	TRBJ2-6	TRBV19	TRBD2	TGTGCCAGTCTAGCGGGATCCTCTGGGGCCAACGTCCTGACTTTC	CASLAGSSGANVLTF
-	11	TRBJ1-2	TRBV29-1	-	TGCAGCGTTGAACTTAGCTATGGCTACACCTTC	CSVELSYGYTF
-	15	TRBJ2-7	TRBV27	TRBD1	TGTGCCAGCAGTTTACAGGGGGTATCCTCCTACGAGCAGTACTTC	CASSLQGVSSYEQYF
few	14	TRBJ2-2	TRBV6-4	TRBD2	TGTGCCAGCACAACTAGCGGGGGCGACGGGGAGCTGTTTTTT	CASTTSGGDGELFF
-	15	TRBJ2-3	TRBV24-1	TRBD1	TGTGCCACCAGTGACCAAACAGGGGGCACAGATACGCAGTATTTT	CATSDQTGGTDTQYF
-	16	TRBJ1-1	TRBV15	-	TGTGCCACCAGCAGAGACGGGGGTTCGGTTGGCACTGAAGCTTTCTTT	CATSRDGGSVGTEAFF
-	15	TRBJ2-1	TRBV10-1	TRBD2	TGCGCCAGCAGTGAGTGGGGACTAGGTTACAATGAGCAGTTCTTC	CASSEWGLGYNEQFF
-	15	TRBJ2-2	TRBV5-4	TRBD2	TGTGCCAGCAGCCAGCGGGAGGCGGGCACCGGGGAGCTGTTTTTT	CASSQREAGTGELFF
-	15	TRBJ1-1	TRBV7-6	-	TGTGCCAGCGGGCGTTGGGGGGGGATGAACACTGAAGCTTTCTTT	CASGRWGGMNTEAFF
-	11	TRBJ1-1	TRBV15	-	TGTGCCACCAGCACCTACACTGAAGCTTTCTTT	CATSTYTEAFF
-	13	TRBJ2-5	TRBV7-9	TRBD2	TGTGCCAGCAGCACGGGACTATGGGAGACCCAGTACTTC	CASSTGLWETQYF
-	11	TRBJ1-1	TRBV29-1	TRBD1	TGCAGCGCCAGAAGGGGACAGGGAGCTTTCTTT	CSARRGQGAFF
-	16	TRBJ1-1	TRBV5-1	TRBD1	TGCGCCAGCAGCTTGGCAAGGACAGGGTTTGGGGATGAAGCTTTCTTT	CASSLARTGFGDEAFF
-	16	TRBJ2-3	TRBV5-1	TRBD1	TGCGCCAGCAGCACCCAGACAGGGCTTATCCCAGATACGCAGTATTTT	CASSTQTGLIPDTQYF
once	12	TRBJ1-1	TRBV12-3/TRBV12-4	-	TGTGCCAGCAGCCAACAGAACACTGAAGCTTTCTTT	CASSQQNTEAFF
few	14	TRBJ1-4	TRBV2	-	TGTGCCAGCAGTGAGAGTACAACTAATGAAAAACTGTTTTTT	CASSESTTNEKLFF
-	13	TRBJ1-3	TRBV7-2	-	TGTGCCAGCAGACCGGGCGGGTCAAACACCATATATTTT	CASRPGGSNTIYF
-	13	TRBJ1-3	TRBV7-2	-	TGTGCCAGCAGCTTTGGACAGCGAAACACCATATATTTT	CASSFGQRNTIYF
-	16	TRBJ2-5	TRBV5-4	TRBD2	TGTGCCAGCAGCGCTACCGGGGGGGGGCGTCGGGAGACCCAGTACTTC	CASSATGGGRRETQYF
-	16	TRBJ1-3	TRBV19	TRBD1	TGTGCCAGTAGTATCCAGACAGGGGGCTCTGGAAACACCATATATTTT	CASSIQTGGSGNTIYF
-	16	TRBJ2-2	TRBV4-3	-	TGCGCCAGCAGCCAAGAGGGAAGCGGAAACACCGGGGAGCTGTTTTTT	CASSQEGSGNTGELFF
once	12	TRBJ2-1	TRBV5-5	-	TGTGCCAGCAGCTTGTGGGGGGATGAGCAGTTCTTC	CASSLWGDEQFF
-	14	TRBJ2-1	TRBV19	TRBD2	TGTGCCAGTAGGCTAGCTAGCGGGTACAATGAGCAGTTCTTC	CASRLASGYNEQFF
-	15	TRBJ1-6	TRBV6-2/TRBV6-3	-	TGTGCCAGCAGTCGCCCGGCAGGAAAGAATTCACCCCTCCACTTT	CASSRPAGKNSPLHF
-	16	TRBJ1-4	TRBV19	TRBD1	TGTGCCAGTACCCTTCCGGGACAGGGAATCCCAGAAAAACTGTTTTTT	CASTLPGQGIPEKLFF
-	14	TRBJ2-7	TRBV5-1	-	TGCGCCAGCAGCCGGGGGACCGGCAAGGGAGAGCAGTACTTC	CASSRGTGKGEQYF
-	15	TRBJ1-3	TRBV7-3	TRBD1	TGTGCCAGCAGCTCACAGGGGGCCGTTGGAAACACCATATATTTT	CASSSQGAVGNTIYF
-	14	TRBJ2-5	TRBV7-9	TRBD2	TGTGCCAGCAGCACCGGGACTAGCGGGCAGACCCAGTACTTC	CASSTGTSGQTQYF
few	14	TRBJ2-3	TRBV7-2	-	TGTGCCAGCAGCCTATACGACGGGAGCAATACGCAGTATTTT	CASSLYDGSNTQYF
-	14	TRBJ2-2	TRBV5-1	-	TGCGCCAGCAGCTTACAAACAGGGTCCGGGGAGCTGTTTTTT	CASSLQTGSGELFF
-	14	TRBJ2-2	TRBV19	-	TGTGCCAGTAGTATAGCCCAGAATGGCGGGGAGCTGTTTTTT	CASSIAQNGGELFF
-	12	TRBJ1-1	TRBV30	-	TGTGCCACCACAGTTATGAACACTGAAGCTTTCTTT	CATTVMNTEAFF
-	15	TRBJ2-7	TRBV10-2	TRBD1	TGCGCCAGCAGTGAGCAGGACAGGCGTCAATACGAGCAGTACTTC	CASSEQDRRQYEQYF
-	15	TRBJ2-4	TRBV5-6	-	TGTGCCAGCAGCTTGACCAGGGTGGCCAAAAACATTCAGTACTTC	CASSLTRVAKNIQYF
-	15	TRBJ2-7	TRBV19	-	TGTGCCAGTAGTATAGGCGGTGGCGGTCGTTTCGAGCAGTACTTC	CASSIGGGGRFEQYF
-	14	TRBJ2-3	TRBV7-2	-	TGTGCCAGCAGTCGGACATCTTTCACAAATACGCAGTATTTT	CASSRTSFTNTQYF
-	15	TRBJ2-3	TRBV11-3	-	TGTGCCAGCAGCTTATCGGGGACTCCCTGGGATACGCAGTATTTT	CASSLSGTPWDTQYF
-	18	TRBJ1-3	TRBV21-1	-	TGTGCCAGCAGCAAAGATCAGGCAGGGGACCTCTCTGGAAACACCATATATTTT	CASSKDQAGDLSGNTIYF
few	14	TRBJ1-1	TRBV5-4	TRBD1	TGTGCCAGCAGCTTGGTTCGGCCAGGGGGTGAAGCTTTCTTT	CASSLVRPGGEAFF
-	13	TRBJ1-1	TRBV30	-	TGTGCCTGGACCCTAGTCCGGGACACTGAAGCTTTCTTT	CAWTLVRDTEAFF
-	16	TRBJ1-1	TRBV6-2/TRBV6-3	TRBD1	TGTGCCAGCAGTCATCCGGGACAGGGGGTTAACACTGAAGCTTTCTTT	CASSHPGQGVNTEAFF
-	17	TRBJ1-3	TRBV6-6	TRBD1	TGTGCCAGCAGTCGTTCTGGGACAGGGGGCTCTGGAAACACCATATATTTT	CASSRSGTGGSGNTIYF
-	14	TRBJ1-1	TRBV2	TRBD1	TGTGCCAGCACTAAAGACAGGGTGGGTACTGAAGCTTTCTTT	CASTKDRVGTEAFF
-	14	TRBJ1-1	TRBV3-1/TRBV3-2	-	TGTGCCAGCAGCCGAGGACAGCTGAACACTGAAGCTTTCTTT	CASSRGQLNTEAFF
-	16	TRBJ2-3	TRBV5-1	TRBD2	TGCGCCAGCAGCCGTGGAAGCGGGCCGGGGGGAGATACGCAGTATTTT	CASSRGSGPGGDTQYF
-	16	TRBJ2-7	TRBV7-2	-	TGTGCCAGCAGCCTGCAAGGACAGCTCCTACGGGGCGAGCAGTACTTC	CASSLQGQLLRGEQYF